The entry below describes one TCR beta chain. Sequencing was performed with immunoSEQ multiplex PCR; in TCRdb, only in-frame clones are kept and a portion is missing. Altogether approximately 92,000 clones are present, 85% to 95% being singletons, with the ten largest covering around 0.35%. These data are taken from a study of technical replicates of blood from several donors. The sample comprised T cells isolated from PBMCs. The TCR originated in a human donor in good health.

As DNA, the CDR3 is TGCGCCAGCAGCCAAGGAGTACAGGGGATAAGGGGAGGCTACACCTTC. Its protein product is CASSQGVQGIRGGYTF. This chain links TRBV4-3 with TRBJ1-2; the match to TRBD1 covers 7 bases. The CDR3 runs 16 residues. The trim removed 1 base at V and 8 bases at J, leaving 13 bases unmatched. Germline V gene lookup returns CDR1 LGHNA and CDR2 YSLEER.